This section outlines one T cell receptor (beta chain) sequence together with its context. This receptor's antigen is unknown. No much larger clone exists at a distance of one base, and base qualities are not known. The data derive from a study of blood T cell repertoires in COVID-19 (dated by TCRdb to about 2020). With regard to the full study: Collaborator samples came from the United States, Italy and Spain and covered acute and convalescent phases of COVID-19. The prospective study material was composed of cDNA or gDNA derived from T cells, B-cell-depleted T cells, or PBMCs. Deeply sampled blood TCRbeta repertoires from subjects exposed to, actively infected with, or recovered from COVID-19 were included in the dataset. The repertoires were released in a freely available public database meant as a resource for research on the immune response to SARS-CoV-2. The samples were drawn from the first 160 participants of the ongoing ImmuneRACE study and from 1,254 subjects provided by 6 global collaborators. Sample metadata almost always included a de-identified subject ID, COVID-19 status, age in years and sex. Where HLA class I and class II types were available, the types were taken from metadata supplied by the sample provider, not from assay-based typing.

The research as a whole found: How much clinical and demographic metadata was included differed by source and by participant, and the metadata was provided uncurated.

Cut back by 4 bases and 4 bases, the V and J ends lie 16 bases apart. As encoded in the germline V gene (reference sequence), CDR1 is SGHNT while CDR2 is YYREEE. Taken from cysteine to phenylalanine, the CDR3 has 15 residues. CDR3 DNA is the only sequence kept; it has 45 bases, read in frame from the first base. The immunoSEQ Assay, a bias-controlled multiplex PCR, was used to amplify TCRbeta CDR3 regions from genomic DNA. The study's own analysis went as follows. Nucleated cell counts per sample were estimated from amplification of reference gene primers within the assay. To quantify the absolute abundance of each unique TCRbeta CDR3 rearrangement, sequence reads were collapsed and filtered. For each sample, productive Simpson clonality was calculated as the square root of Simpson's diversity index over productive rearrangements. TCRdb holds this immuneACCESS table with in-frame rearrangements only. Some clones are missing; in checked studies, unresolved V genes explain under half, and the rest has no known cause. V, J and clone size reflect that table, while D and trimming were determined from the DNA. The sample table contains hundreds of thousands of clones; only one count was recorded for about 92% of them. The leading ten clones occupy 2.6% of the sample.

Participants in the prospective study were aged roughly 18 to 89 years, lived in over 20 United States geographic areas, and enrolled through a virtual design. To assign participants to cohorts, the prospective study relied on clinical history that participants themselves reported in a screening survey and a study questionnaire. Recovered participants in ImmuneRACE Cohort 3 were defined as having two consecutive negative NP/OP PCR tests, clearance from a healthcare professional, or resolution of symptoms. Mobile phlebotomists in the prospective study collected whole blood, serum and a nasopharyngeal or oropharyngeal swab from every participant. Participants in the prospective study had the option to provide additional blood draws and questionnaires over a 2-month period. Before DNA extraction, prospective study blood samples were shipped either frozen or at room temperature.

This TCR was recovered from a man between 60 and 75 years old who had recovered from COVID-19. Recombination connected TRBV5-4 to TRBJ2-3; TRBD2 is a possible D gene, resting on 6 matching bases. Material: PBMCs or T cells enriched from blood (not recorded which). The DNA is as follows: TGTGCCAGCAGCCAACCGGGAGCAGGTCCAGATACGCAGTATTTT. It codes for CASSQPGAGPDTQYF. The entire variable domain, with the stretches around the CDR3 drawn from the reference TRBV5-4 and TRBJ2-3 proteins, is ETGVTQSPTHLIKTRGQQVTLRCSSQSGHNTVSWYQQALGQGPQFIFQYYREEENGRGNFPPRFSGLQFPNYSSELNVNALELDDSALYLCASSQPGAGPDTQYFGPGTRLTVL.